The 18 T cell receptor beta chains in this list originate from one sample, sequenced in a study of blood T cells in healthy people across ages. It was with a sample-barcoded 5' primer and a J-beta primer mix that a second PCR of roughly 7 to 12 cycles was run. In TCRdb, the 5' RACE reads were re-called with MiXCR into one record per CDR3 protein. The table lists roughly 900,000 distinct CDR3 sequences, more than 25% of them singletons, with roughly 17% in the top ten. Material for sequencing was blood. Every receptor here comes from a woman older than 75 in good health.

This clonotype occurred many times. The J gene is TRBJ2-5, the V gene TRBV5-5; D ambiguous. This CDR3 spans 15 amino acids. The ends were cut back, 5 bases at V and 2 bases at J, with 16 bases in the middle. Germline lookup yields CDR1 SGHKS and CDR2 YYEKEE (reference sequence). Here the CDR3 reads CASSSPSVGQETQYF. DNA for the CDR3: TGTGCCAGCAGTTCGCCGAGTGTTGGGCAAGAGACCCAGTACTTC.

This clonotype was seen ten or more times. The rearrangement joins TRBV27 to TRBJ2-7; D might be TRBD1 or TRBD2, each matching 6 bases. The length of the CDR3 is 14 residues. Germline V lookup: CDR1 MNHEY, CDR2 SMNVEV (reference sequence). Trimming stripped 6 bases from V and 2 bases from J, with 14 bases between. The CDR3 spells CASSLSGAPYEQYF. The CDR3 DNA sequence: TGTGCCAGCAGCCTTTCGGGGGCCCCCTACGAGCAGTACTTC.

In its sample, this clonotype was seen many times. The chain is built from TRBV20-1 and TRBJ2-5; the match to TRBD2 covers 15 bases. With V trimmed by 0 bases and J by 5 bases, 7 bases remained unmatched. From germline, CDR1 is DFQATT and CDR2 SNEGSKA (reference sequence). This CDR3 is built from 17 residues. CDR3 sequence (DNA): TGCAGTGCTAGAGACGGACTAGCGGGGGGGATGTGGGAGACCCAGTACTTC. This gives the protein CSARDGLAGGMWETQYF.

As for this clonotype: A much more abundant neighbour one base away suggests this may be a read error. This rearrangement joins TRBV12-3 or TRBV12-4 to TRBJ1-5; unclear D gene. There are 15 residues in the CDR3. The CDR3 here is CASSLNAYSDQPQHF. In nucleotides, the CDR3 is TGTGCCAGCAGTTTGAACGCGTATAGCGATCAGCCCCAGCATTTT.

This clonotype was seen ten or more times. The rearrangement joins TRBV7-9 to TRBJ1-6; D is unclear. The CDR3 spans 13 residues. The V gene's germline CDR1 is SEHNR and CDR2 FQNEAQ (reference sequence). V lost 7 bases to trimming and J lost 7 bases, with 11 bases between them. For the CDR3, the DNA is TGTGCCAGCACCGAACAGCCCAATTCACCCCTCCACTTT. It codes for CASTEQPNSPLHF.

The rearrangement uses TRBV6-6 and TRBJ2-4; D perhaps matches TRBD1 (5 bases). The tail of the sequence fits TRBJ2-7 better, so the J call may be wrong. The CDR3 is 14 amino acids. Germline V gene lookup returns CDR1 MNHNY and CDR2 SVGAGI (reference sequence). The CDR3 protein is CASSYPDRVYEQYF. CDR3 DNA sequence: TGTGCCAGCAGTTACCCCGACAGAGTCTACGAGCAGTACTTC.

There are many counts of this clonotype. CDR3 DNA: TGTGCCAGCAGCTTTAATTATAGGACTGGGTTAGCCAAAAACATTCAGTACTTC. Protein: CASSFNYRTGLAKNIQYF. The V gene is TRBV7-2, the J gene TRBJ2-4; the D gene is possibly TRBD2 (5 bases). This CDR3 contains 18 residues. Germline CDR1 reads SGHTA; CDR2 reads FQGNSA. The ends were cut back, 3 bases at V and 0 bases at J, with 18 bases in the middle.

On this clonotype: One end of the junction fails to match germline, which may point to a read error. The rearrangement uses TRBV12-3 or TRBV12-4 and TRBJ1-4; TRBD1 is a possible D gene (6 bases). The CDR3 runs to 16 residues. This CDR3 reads CTSSSHTGSTLVKLFF. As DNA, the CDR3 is TGTACCAGCAGTTCCCACACAGGGTCCACCTTGGTTAAACTGTTTTTT.

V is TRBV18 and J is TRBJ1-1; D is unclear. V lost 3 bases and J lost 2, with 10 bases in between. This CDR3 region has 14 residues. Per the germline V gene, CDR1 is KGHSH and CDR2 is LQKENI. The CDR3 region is CASSPAYTNTEAFF. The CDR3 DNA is TGTGCCAGCTCACCCGCGTATACCAACACTGAAGCTTTCTTT.

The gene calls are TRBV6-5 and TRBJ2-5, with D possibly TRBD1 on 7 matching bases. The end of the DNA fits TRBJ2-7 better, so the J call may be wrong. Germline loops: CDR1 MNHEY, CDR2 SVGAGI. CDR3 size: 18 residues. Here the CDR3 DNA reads TGTGCCAGCAGTTACTCGCGGGGCGACAGGGCTGGTTCGTACGAGCAGTACTTC. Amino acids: CASSYSRGDRAGSYEQYF.

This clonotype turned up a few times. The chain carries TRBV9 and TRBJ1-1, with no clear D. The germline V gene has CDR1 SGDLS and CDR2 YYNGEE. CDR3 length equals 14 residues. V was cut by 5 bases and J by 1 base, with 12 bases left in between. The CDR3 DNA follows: TGTGCCAGCAGTGAACAGACACAGAACACTGAAGCTTTCTTT. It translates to CASSEQTQNTEAFF.

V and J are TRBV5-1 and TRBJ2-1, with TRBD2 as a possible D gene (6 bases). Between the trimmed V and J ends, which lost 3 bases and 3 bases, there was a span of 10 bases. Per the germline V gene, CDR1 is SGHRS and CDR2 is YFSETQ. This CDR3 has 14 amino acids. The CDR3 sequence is CASSYRLDYNEQFF. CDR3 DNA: TGCGCCAGCAGCTACCGACTAGACTACAATGAGCAGTTCTTC.

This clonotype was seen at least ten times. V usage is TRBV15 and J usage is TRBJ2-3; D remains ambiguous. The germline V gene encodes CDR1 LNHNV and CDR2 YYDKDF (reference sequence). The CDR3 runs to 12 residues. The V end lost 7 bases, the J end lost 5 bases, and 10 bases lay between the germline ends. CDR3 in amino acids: CATTLTGDTQYF. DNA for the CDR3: TGTGCCACCACCCTAACCGGAGATACGCAGTATTTT. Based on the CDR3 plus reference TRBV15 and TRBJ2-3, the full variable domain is DAMVIQNPRYQVTQFGKPVTLSCSQTLNHNVMYWYQQKSSQAPKLLFHYYDKDFNNEADTPDNFQSRRPNTSFCFLDIRSPGLGDTAMYLCATTLTGDTQYFGPGTRLTVL.

In nucleotides, the CDR3 is TGTGCCAGCAGCCTAAAGCCGGCCTCCGGGAGATTTGGCTACACCTTC. This gives the protein CASSLKPASGRFGYTF. This sequence joins TRBV28 and TRBJ1-2; no clear D. The CDR3 length is 16 residues. Germline V gene lookup returns CDR1 MDHEN and CDR2 SYDVKM. V dropped 6 bases and J dropped 7 bases, with 24 bases sitting between them.

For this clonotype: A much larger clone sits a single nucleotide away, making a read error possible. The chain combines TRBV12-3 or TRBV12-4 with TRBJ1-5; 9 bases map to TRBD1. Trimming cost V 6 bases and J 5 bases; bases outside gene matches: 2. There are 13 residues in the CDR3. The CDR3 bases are TGTGCCAGCAGCGGACAGGGGCATCAGCCCCAGCATTTT. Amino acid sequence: CASSGQGHQPQHF.

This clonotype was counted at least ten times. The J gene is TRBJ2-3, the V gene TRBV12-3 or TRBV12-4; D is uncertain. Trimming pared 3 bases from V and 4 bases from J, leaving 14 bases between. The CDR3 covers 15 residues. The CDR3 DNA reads TGTGCCAGCAGTTTCGGCAGCGCGAGAGCAGATACGCAGTATTTT. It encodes CASSFGSARADTQYF.

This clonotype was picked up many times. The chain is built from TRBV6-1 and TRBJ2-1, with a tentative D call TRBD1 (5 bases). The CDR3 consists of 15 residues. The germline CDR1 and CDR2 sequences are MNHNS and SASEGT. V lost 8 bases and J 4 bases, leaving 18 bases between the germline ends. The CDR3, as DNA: TGTGCCAGCTCTCCGGCGGCTAGGGGATACAATGAGCAGTTCTTC. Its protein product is CASSPAARGYNEQFF.

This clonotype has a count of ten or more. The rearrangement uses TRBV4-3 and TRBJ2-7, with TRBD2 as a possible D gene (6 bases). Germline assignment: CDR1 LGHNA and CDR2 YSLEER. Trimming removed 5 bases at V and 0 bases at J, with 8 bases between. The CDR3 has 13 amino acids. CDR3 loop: CASSAGPSYEQYF. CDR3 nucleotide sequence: TGCGCCAGCAGCGCGGGACCCTCCTACGAGCAGTACTTC.